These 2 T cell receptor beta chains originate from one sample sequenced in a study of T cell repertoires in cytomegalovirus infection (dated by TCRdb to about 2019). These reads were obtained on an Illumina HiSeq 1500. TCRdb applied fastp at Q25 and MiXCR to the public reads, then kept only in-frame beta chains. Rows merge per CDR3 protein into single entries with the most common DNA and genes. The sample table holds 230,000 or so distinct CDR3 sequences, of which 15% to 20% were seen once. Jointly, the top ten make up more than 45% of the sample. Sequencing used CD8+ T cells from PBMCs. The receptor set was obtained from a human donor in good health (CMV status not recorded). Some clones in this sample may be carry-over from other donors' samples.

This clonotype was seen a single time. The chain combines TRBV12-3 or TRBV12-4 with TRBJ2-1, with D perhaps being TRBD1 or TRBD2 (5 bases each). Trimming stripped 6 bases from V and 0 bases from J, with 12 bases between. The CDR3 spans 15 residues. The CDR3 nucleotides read TGTGCCAGCAGGCCATGGGACGGCTCCTACAATGAGCAGTTCTTC. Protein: CASRPWDGSYNEQFF.

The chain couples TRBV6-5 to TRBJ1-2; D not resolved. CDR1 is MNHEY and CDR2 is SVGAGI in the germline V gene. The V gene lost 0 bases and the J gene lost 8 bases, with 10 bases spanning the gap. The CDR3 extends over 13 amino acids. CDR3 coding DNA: TGTGCCAGCAGTTACTCACCAGGCGGGGGCTACACCTTC. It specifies CASSYSPGGGYTF.